A selection of T cell receptor beta chains follows, all from one sample in a study of blood T cell repertoires in COVID-19. Some clones are missing from TCRdb's copy, which holds only in-frame ones; the method was immunoSEQ multiplex PCR. The sample lists 110,000 to 150,000 clones; about 87% were seen once. The specimen was peripheral blood. These receptors were collected from a woman aged 45-60 years with acute or convalescent COVID-19. CDR3s include the opening cysteine and the closing phenylalanine or tryptophan. The D gene is left open where the match is weak. The size of a clone is reported for some rows only, either as once, few or many, or as a class for expanded clones.

v_call,d_call,j_call,clone_size,cdr3_nt,cdr3_aa
TRBV7-7,TRBD2,TRBJ2-2,.,TGTGCTAGCAGCTCCAGCGGGAGTAACACCGGGGAGCTGTTTTTT,CASSSSGSNTGELFF
TRBV7-6,.,TRBJ2-1,.,TGTGCCAGCAGCTTAGATGGGCTCCAGCAGTTCTTC,CASSLDGLQQFF
TRBV28,.,TRBJ2-7,.,TGTGCCAGCAGTGCAGGGATCAACGAGCAGTACTTC,CASSAGINEQYF
TRBV19,.,TRBJ2-7,.,TGTGCCAGTAGTATGCCCTCTAAATACGAGCAGTACTTC,CASSMPSKYEQYF
TRBV3-1/TRBV3-2,.,TRBJ1-1,.,TGTGCCAGCGGGAGGACCGGGAGTAACACTGAAGCTTTCTTT,CASGRTGSNTEAFF
TRBV9,.,TRBJ1-1,.,TGTGCCAGCAGCGTAGACCCTAACTTGAACACTGAAGCTTTCTTT,CASSVDPNLNTEAFF
TRBV2,TRBD1,TRBJ2-1,.,TGTGCCAGCATAAGACAGGGGTCGGATTACAATGAGCAGTTCTTC,CASIRQGSDYNEQFF
TRBV28,.,TRBJ1-5,.,TGTGCCAGCAGTTTAAGGGGATATAGCAATCAGCCCCAGCATTTT,CASSLRGYSNQPQHF
TRBV10-2,.,TRBJ2-2,.,TGCGCCAGCAGTGAGGCGGCTTACACCGGGGAGCTGTTTTTT,CASSEAAYTGELFF
TRBV18,TRBD2,TRBJ2-7,.,TGTGCCAGCTCACCGGACGGCGGGAGCTTCTACGAGCAGTACTTC,CASSPDGGSFYEQYF
TRBV6-5,TRBD1,TRBJ1-4,.,TGTGCCAGCAGTTACCAGGGGGCAGTTAATGAAAAACTGTTTTTT,CASSYQGAVNEKLFF
TRBV7-3,.,TRBJ2-1,.,TGTGCCAGCAGCTCGGGGAGCTCCTACAATGAGCAGTTCTTC,CASSSGSSYNEQFF
TRBV7-9,.,TRBJ2-7,.,TGTGCCAGCAGCTTAAGTCCTACAGGAGTCTACATATCCTACGAGCAGTACTTC,CASSLSPTGVYISYEQYF
TRBV15,TRBD1,TRBJ1-1,.,TGTGCCACCAGCCACACTACAGGGGCCAAACTAATCACTGAAGCTTTCTTT,CATSHTTGAKLITEAFF
TRBV12-3/TRBV12-4,.,TRBJ2-1,.,TGTGCCAGCAGCGGAGGCGCGAGGAATGAGCAGTTCTTC,CASSGGARNEQFF
TRBV11-2,TRBD2,TRBJ2-2,.,TGTGCCAGCAGCTTAGCGCCCACTAGCGGGGCGAACACCGGGGAGCTGTTTTTT,CASSLAPTSGANTGELFF
TRBV3-1/TRBV3-2,TRBD1,TRBJ1-1,.,TGTGCCAGCAGCCCCCAAGAACACAGGGGGACTTTCTTT,CASSPQEHRGTFF
TRBV30,.,TRBJ1-2,.,TGTGCCTGGAGTGTGGATAGGCGGTATGGCTACACCTTC,CAWSVDRRYGYTF
TRBV5-8,TRBD1,TRBJ2-1,once,TGTGCCAGCAGCTTGGCCGGACAGGGGGATTGGGATGAGCAGTTCTTC,CASSLAGQGDWDEQFF
TRBV5-5,.,TRBJ2-1,.,TGTGCCAGCAGCTCCGGACAGCTGACATACAATGAGCAGTTCTTC,CASSSGQLTYNEQFF
TRBV25-1,TRBD1,TRBJ1-3,.,TGTGCCAGCAGTGAATATGGGGACAGCCGAGTCTCTGGAAACACCATATATTTT,CASSEYGDSRVSGNTIYF
TRBV5-1,TRBD2,TRBJ2-1,.,TGCGCCAGCAGCTTGGTACTAGCGGGAGAGAATGAGCAGTTCTTC,CASSLVLAGENEQFF
TRBV19,TRBD1,TRBJ2-1,.,TGTGCCAGTAGTAAAGGGACAGGGGGCTATTTTATCTACAATGAGCAGTTCTTC,CASSKGTGGYFIYNEQFF
TRBV10-2,TRBD1,TRBJ2-5,.,TGCGCCAGCAGAACCGGGACAGGGGTAGAGACCCAGTACTTC,CASRTGTGVETQYF
TRBV7-3,TRBD2,TRBJ2-5,few,TGTGCCAGCAGCTACCAAGCGGGAGAAGAGACCCAGTACTTC,CASSYQAGEETQYF
TRBV6-5,TRBD1,TRBJ2-7,.,TGTGCCAGCAGTTACGGGACAGGACAGCTCGGGCAGTACTTC,CASSYGTGQLGQYF
TRBV10-1,TRBD1,TRBJ1-5,.,TGCGCCAGCAGTCCGGGACAGGGAGATCAGCCCCAGCATTTT,CASSPGQGDQPQHF
TRBV19,TRBD1,TRBJ1-1,.,TGTGCCACCCTGACAGGGGGCAGGGCTGAAGCTTTCTTT,CATLTGGRAEAFF
TRBV5-8,TRBD1,TRBJ1-2,once,TGTGCCAGCAGCTTAGGGACAGGCCAAGCCTATGGCTACACCTTC,CASSLGTGQAYGYTF
TRBV4-2,.,TRBJ1-6,.,TGTGCCAGCAGCCCCTCCTCGAGCTCCTATAATTCACCCCTCCACTTT,CASSPSSSSYNSPLHF
TRBV5-1,TRBD1,TRBJ1-2,.,TGCGCCAGCAGCTTCGTGGACAGGGATGGCTACACCTTC,CASSFVDRDGYTF
TRBV4-2,TRBD1,TRBJ1-1,few,TGTGCCAGCAGCCAAGCCCGGGGCCAGGGGGGCACTGAAGCTTTCTTT,CASSQARGQGGTEAFF
TRBV6-6,.,TRBJ1-5,.,TGTGCCAGCAGTTACCCGACAGGATCCAGCAATCAGCCCCAGCATTTT,CASSYPTGSSNQPQHF
TRBV7-3,.,TRBJ2-3,.,TGTGCCAGCAGTCTACCGGGAAATACGCAGTATTTT,CASSLPGNTQYF